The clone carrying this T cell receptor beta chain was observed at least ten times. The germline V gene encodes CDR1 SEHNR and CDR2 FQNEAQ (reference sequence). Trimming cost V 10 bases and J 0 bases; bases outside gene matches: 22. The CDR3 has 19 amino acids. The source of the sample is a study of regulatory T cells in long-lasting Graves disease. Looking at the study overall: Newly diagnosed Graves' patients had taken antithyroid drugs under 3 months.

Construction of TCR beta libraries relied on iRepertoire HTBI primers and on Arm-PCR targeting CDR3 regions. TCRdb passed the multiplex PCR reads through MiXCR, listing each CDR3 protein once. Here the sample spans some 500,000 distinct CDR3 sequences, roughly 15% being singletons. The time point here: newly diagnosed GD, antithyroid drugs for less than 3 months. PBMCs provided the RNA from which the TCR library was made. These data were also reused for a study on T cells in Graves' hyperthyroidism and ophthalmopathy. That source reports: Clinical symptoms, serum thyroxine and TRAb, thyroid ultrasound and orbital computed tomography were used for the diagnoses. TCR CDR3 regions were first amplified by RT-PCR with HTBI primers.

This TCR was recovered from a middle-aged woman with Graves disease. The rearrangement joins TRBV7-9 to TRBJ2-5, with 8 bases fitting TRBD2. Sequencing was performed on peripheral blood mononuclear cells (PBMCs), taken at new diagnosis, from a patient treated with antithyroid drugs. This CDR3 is CATHGHAPRTSQYQETQYF. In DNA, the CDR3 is TGTGCCACCCACGGTCACGCCCCTCGGACTAGCCAGTACCAAGAGACCCAGTACTTC.